This T cell receptor beta chain was identified during a study of T cell repertoires in cytomegalovirus infection. TCRdb analysed the reads with MiXCR anew, one entry per CDR3 protein. The table includes a few hundred thousand distinct CDR3 sequences, about a sixth detected once. As for this clonotype: Its antigen is still unknown.

Points from the study as a whole: In two of eight donors, the top clonotype was HLA-C-restricted CMV-specific. Cumulative frequency of public TCR beta families picked out carriers of CMV plus the relevant HLA.

V lost 6 bases and J 4 bases, leaving 16 bases between the germline ends. CDR3 length: 15 amino acids. CDR1 and CDR2 from the germline V gene are MDHEN and SYDVKM. V is TRBV28 and J is TRBJ1-3; perhaps TRBD1 as D (6 bases). The specimen was PBMCs. The source is a human donor in good health (CMV status not recorded). Some clones in this sample may be carry-over from other donors' samples. Written as DNA, the CDR3 is TGTGCCAGCAGCTCAGGGGCCTCGGGGGGAAACACCATATATTTT. Protein: CASSSGASGGNTIYF. Complete variable domain (other parts from reference TRBV28 and TRBJ1-3): DVKVTQSSRYLVKRTGEKVFLECVQDMDHENMFWYRQDPGLGLRLIYFSYDVKMKEKGDIPEGYSVSREKKERFSLILESASTNQTSMYLCASSSGASGGNTIYFGEGSWLTVV.